These 3 T cell receptor beta chains share one sample of origin, sequenced in a study of blood T cell repertoires in COVID-19. Libraries were prepared by immunoSEQ multiplex PCR; TCRdb keeps only in-frame clonotypes and omits some of them. In the table there are 130,000 or so clones, less than 90% of which are singletons. The sample was peripheral blood. All receptors derive from a human donor with COVID-19, enrolled during active disease. The donor label of this sample is uncertain.

The chain uses TRBV29-1 and TRBJ1-1, with a tentative D call TRBD1 (6 bases). Per the germline V gene, CDR1 is SQVTM and CDR2 is ANQGSEA. The germline V and J ends were trimmed by 6 bases and 0 bases, with 14 bases remaining between them. The CDR3 runs to 14 residues. This CDR3 reads CSVDLQGVNTEAFF. CDR3 DNA sequence: TGCAGCGTCGATTTACAGGGTGTGAACACTGAAGCTTTCTTT. The full variable domain, with the rest looked up from reference TRBV29-1 and TRBJ1-1, is SAVISQKPSRDICQRGTSLTIQCQVDSQVTMMFWYRQQPGQSLTLIATANQGSEATYESGFVIDKFPISRPNLTFSTLTVSNMSPEDSSIYLCSVDLQGVNTEAFFGQGTRLTVV.

The J gene is TRBJ2-4, the V gene TRBV29-1; TRBD2 is a possible D gene (6 bases). Trimming stripped 5 bases from V and 8 bases from J, with 13 bases between. CDR3 length: 12 residues. From germline, CDR1 is SQVTM and CDR2 ANQGSEA. DNA of the CDR3: TGCAGCGTTTTAGAGAGGGAGGACATTCAGTACTTC. Translating gives CSVLEREDIQYF. Drawing the rest from reference TRBV29-1 and TRBJ2-4, the complete variable domain is SAVISQKPSRDICQRGTSLTIQCQVDSQVTMMFWYRQQPGQSLTLIATANQGSEATYESGFVIDKFPISRPNLTFSTLTVSNMSPEDSSIYLCSVLEREDIQYFGAGTRLSVL.

V usage is TRBV6-5 and J usage is TRBJ2-1, with 7 bases lining up with TRBD1. The CDR3 has 13 amino acids. Germline V gives CDR1 MNHEY, CDR2 SVGAGI. The V gene end was trimmed by 11 bases and the J gene end by 5 bases; junction bases not matched to a gene: 9. CDR3 in DNA: TGTGCCCACAGACAGGGAGAAAACAATGAGCAGTTCTTC. The encoded protein is CAHRQGENNEQFF.